The 22 T cell receptor beta chains below were found in one sample sequenced in a study of human T cells and chemical hapten exposure. Each CDR3 protein gets one entry after TCRdb re-called the RACE reads with MiXCR. The sample has 50,000 or so distinct CDR3 sequences; around 4.5% are singletons. Time point of the sample: healthy volunteer bleed at 2 weeks. Extraction of total RNA was performed on unfractionated whole blood. Sample: whole blood. The receptors come from a human donor in good health. Some clones in this sample may be carry-over from other donors' samples.

This clonotype was observed a few times. This chain joins TRBV3-1 and TRBJ2-4; 14 positions match TRBD2. Germline loops: CDR1 LGHDT, CDR2 YNNKEL (reference sequence). The CDR3 extends over 17 amino acids. After removal of 4 bases from V and 6 bases from J, the junction contained 8 bases not matched to a gene. The CDR3 DNA follows: TGTGCCAGCAGCCGTAGACTAGCGGGAGGGTCCGGAAACATTCAGTACTTC. Its translation: CASSRRLAGGSGNIQYF.

In its sample, this clonotype was seen a few times. The chain uses TRBV7-9 and TRBJ2-7; 8 nucleotides line up with TRBD1. Germline V lookup: CDR1 SEHNR, CDR2 FQNEAQ (reference sequence). The CDR3 loop spans 14 amino acids. Trimming at V came to 4 bases and at J to 8 bases, leaving 10 bases not matched to a gene. The CDR3 loop reads CASSSATGDKKQYF. The CDR3 DNA is TGTGCCAGCAGCTCAGCGACAGGGGACAAAAAGCAGTACTTC.

This clonotype was counted a few times. The chain is built from TRBV7-3 and TRBJ2-3; D perhaps matches TRBD1 (6 bases). Looked up from germline, CDR1 is SGHTA and CDR2 is FQGTGA. Trimming left V 4 bases short and J 0 bases short, with 11 bases between. The CDR3 covers 15 residues. This CDR3 is CASSSQGFSTDTQYF. CDR3 nucleotide sequence: TGTGCCAGCAGCTCCCAGGGGTTTAGCACAGATACGCAGTATTTT.

In its sample, this clonotype was seen a few times. The chain joins TRBV30 to TRBJ1-1; 7 bases fit TRBD1. Germline V gene data show CDR1 as GTSNPN and CDR2 as SVGIG (reference sequence). The ends lost 1 base at V and 4 bases at J; junction bases unmatched: 12. This CDR3 has 16 amino acids. The CDR3 region has the DNA TGTGCCTGGAGTGCCCGGAGACAGGGAGGAAGCACTGAAGCTTTCTTT. Encoded protein: CAWSARRQGGSTEAFF.

The gene calls are TRBV29-1 and TRBJ2-5; D is undetermined. Deletions cut 2 bases from V and 1 base from J, with 11 bases between. Germline V gives CDR1 SQVTM, CDR2 ANQGSEA. The CDR3 totals 14 residues. This CDR3 reads CSVERHLPQETQYF. The CDR3 bases are TGCAGCGTTGAAAGACACCTCCCCCAAGAGACCCAGTACTTC.

This clonotype was recorded at least ten times. The genes are TRBV10-3 and TRBJ2-1; D is unclear. Deletions cut 4 bases from V and 6 bases from J, with 13 bases between. From germline, CDR1 is ENHRY and CDR2 SYGVKD. The CDR3 length is 14 residues. CDR3 sequence (DNA): TGTGCCATCAGTGGGGTTGGCAGGTCCAATGAGCAGTTCTTC. It specifies CAISGVGRSNEQFF.

The V and J genes are TRBV12-3 or TRBV12-4 and TRBJ1-5, with D tentatively TRBD1 (6 bases). CDR3 length: 15 amino acids. The germline V and J ends were trimmed by 6 bases and 6 bases, with 18 bases remaining between them. This chain's CDR3 is CASRPPGQAVQPQHF. The CDR3 nucleotides read TGTGCCAGCAGACCCCCGGGACAAGCGGTTCAGCCCCAGCATTTT.

In this sample, this clonotype turned up a few times. This chain uses TRBV11-3 with TRBJ2-1; perhaps D is TRBD1 or TRBD2 (6 bases each). Trimming removed 4 bases from V and 9 bases from J, with 19 bases in between. CDR1 and CDR2 (germline): SGHNT, YENEEA. The CDR3 runs 15 residues. CDR3 sequence reads: CASSSWGAPRGEQFF. The CDR3 DNA sequence: TGTGCCAGCAGCTCCTGGGGGGCCCCCCGGGGTGAGCAGTTCTTC.

The V call is TRBV12-3 or TRBV12-4, the J call TRBJ1-1; TRBD1 might be the D (5 bases). Trimming left V 3 bases short and J 6 bases short, with 14 bases between. The CDR3 is 14 residues long. CDR3 coding DNA: TGTGCCAGCAGTTTTGGGGCCCGAGGGTCTGAAGCTTTCTTT. It encodes CASSFGARGSEAFF.

This clonotype was recorded at least ten times. The chain couples TRBV10-3 to TRBJ2-1; 7 positions agree with TRBD2. The trim removed 4 bases at V and 4 bases at J, leaving 7 bases unmatched. The CDR3 contains 15 residues. Per germline, CDR1 ENHRY and CDR2 SYGVKD. The DNA of the CDR3 is TGTGCCATCAGTGGTAACGCGCGGGGGTACAATGAGCAGTTCTTC. It codes for CAISGNARGYNEQFF.

The V and J genes are TRBV11-2 and TRBJ2-1; TRBD2 might be the D (6 bases). CDR3 length: 15 residues. The ends were cut back, 4 bases at V and 7 bases at J, with 17 bases in the middle. Germline CDR1 SGHAT, CDR2 FQNNGV. CDR3 nucleotides: TGTGCCAGCAGCTCAACGGGGGTGGGGCGAAATGAGCAGTTCTTC. It specifies CASSSTGVGRNEQFF.

This clonotype was recorded many times. The chain employs TRBV28 and TRBJ2-3; D might be TRBD1 (6 bases). Germline V gene lookup returns CDR1 MDHEN and CDR2 SYDVKM. The CDR3 sequence is 11 residues long. The V and J ends lost 5 bases and 9 bases respectively, with 9 bases between them. CDR3 sequence: CASSHRATQYF. In DNA, the CDR3 is TGTGCCAGCAGTCACAGGGCGACGCAGTATTTT. Full variable domain (remainder filled in from reference TRBV28 and TRBJ2-3): DVKVTQSSRYLVKRTGEKVFLECVQDMDHENMFWYRQDPGLGLRLIYFSYDVKMKEKGDIPEGYSVSREKKERFSLILESASTNQTSMYLCASSHRATQYFGPGTRLTVL.

This clonotype was seen many times. This chain uses TRBV18 with TRBJ2-1; maybe TRBD1 (5 bases). CDR3 length equals 14 residues. V was clipped by 2 bases and J by 2 bases, with 7 bases between them. Germline values: CDR1 KGHSH, CDR2 LQKENI. The chain's CDR3 is CASSPGAPYNEQFF. The CDR3 DNA reads TGTGCCAGCTCACCAGGGGCCCCCTACAATGAGCAGTTCTTC.

This clonotype was detected only a few times. CDR3 protein: CKAPLGGPYTEAFF. The CDR3 nucleotides are TGCAAAGCCCCTTTGGGGGGGCCTTACACTGAAGCTTTCTTT. The genes are TRBV20-1 and TRBJ1-1; tentative D call: TRBD1 (6 bases). In germline, CDR1 is DFQATT, CDR2 SNEGSKA (reference sequence). This CDR3 has 14 residues.

The gene calls are TRBV12-3 or TRBV12-4 and TRBJ2-5; possibly TRBD2 for D (7 bases). CDR3 length equals 16 residues. V was clipped by 6 bases and J by 5 bases, with 22 bases between them. The CDR3 region has the DNA TGTGCCAGCAGGATTTGGGTTACAGGGCGGGGGGAGACCCAGTACTTC. It translates to CASRIWVTGRGETQYF.

In its sample, this clonotype was seen a few times. The chain has TRBV7-9 and TRBJ2-3; 10 positions match TRBD2. The germline V gene has CDR1 SEHNR and CDR2 FQNEAQ (reference sequence). J was trimmed by 3 bases and V by 5 bases; bases with no gene match: 5. CDR3 length: 15 amino acids. CDR3 DNA: TGTGCCAGCAGCCGTACTAGCGGGGAGACAGATACGCAGTATTTT. It codes for CASSRTSGETDTQYF.

This clonotype was seen many times. The rearrangement joins TRBV27 to TRBJ2-4, with TRBD1 matching 8 bases. CDR3 length: 16 residues. Germline V gene data show CDR1 as MNHEY and CDR2 as SMNVEV (reference sequence). After removal of 5 bases from V and 8 bases from J, the junction contained 14 bases not matched to a gene. This CDR3 is CASSRRVRQGSDIQYF. The CDR3 DNA reads as TGTGCCAGCAGTCGACGTGTTAGACAGGGGTCAGACATTCAGTACTTC.

This clonotype was counted between two and nine times. The chain has TRBV5-1 and TRBJ2-1, with 11 positions matching TRBD2. Germline assignment: CDR1 SGHRS and CDR2 YFSETQ. The CDR3 covers 15 residues. J lost 9 bases, V lost 0 bases, and 5 bases had no gene match. Here the CDR3 reads CASSLVAGGPSEQFF. CDR3 coding DNA: TGCGCCAGCAGCTTGGTAGCGGGAGGGCCTAGTGAGCAGTTCTTC.

This clonotype has at least ten counts. The rearrangement links TRBV29-1 to TRBJ2-1; D not resolved. This CDR3 region has 11 residues. Germline CDR1 and CDR2: SQVTM and ANQGSEA. Trimming left V 3 bases short and J 4 bases short, with 4 bases between. In DNA, the CDR3 is TGCAGCGTTGAGAATTACAATGAGCAGTTCTTC. Protein: CSVENYNEQFF.

The J gene is TRBJ1-5, the V gene TRBV28; perhaps TRBD1 as D (5 bases). The CDR3 is 18 amino acids. Germline V CDR1 and CDR2: MDHEN, SYDVKM. The V end was cut by 3 bases, the J end by 4 bases, with 22 bases between. The CDR3 DNA sequence: TGTGCCAGCAGTTTTGGCTTCCGAGGGCAGGGTAGGAATCAGCCCCAGCATTTT. Residues: CASSFGFRGQGRNQPQHF.

The rearrangement links TRBV28 to TRBJ1-1; TRBD1 matches 8 bases. V gave up 2 bases and J gave up 4 bases; unmatched junction bases: 9. CDR1 is MDHEN and CDR2 is SYDVKM in the germline V gene. The CDR3 loop spans 16 amino acids. The CDR3 bases are TGTGCCAGCAGTTTAGCGTCAGGGGGCGAGGGCACTGAAGCTTTCTTT. Amino acid sequence: CASSLASGGEGTEAFF.

This clonotype came up many times. The rearrangement links TRBV29-1 to TRBJ2-1; no definite D call. The CDR3 totals 10 residues. The germline gives CDR1 SQVTM, CDR2 ANQGSEA. V was shortened by 4 bases and J by 9 bases, with 7 bases between the two germline ends. DNA for the CDR3: TGCAGCGTTGGGAACCGTGAGCAGTTCTTC. Translating it yields CSVGNREQFF.